The entry below gives a single T cell receptor beta chain sequence along with its context. Its antigen is currently unknown. The data are from a study of cytomegalovirus exposure and HLA in healthy donors. PCR was performed using 60 Vbeta and 13 Jbeta primers. Clones were read by immunoSEQ multiplex PCR, and TCRdb kept only the in-frame ones, dropping some. This table has hundreds of thousands of clones, roughly 78% appearing once. Overall study results and limits: Per published reports, the classifier diagnosed cytomegalovirus status with high specificity and sensitivity. Reported findings show TCR beta sequences accurately forecast HLA-A and HLA-B alleles in most subjects.

This CDR3 is built from 12 residues. In germline, CDR1 is WSHSY, CDR2 SAAADI. This TCR was sampled from a boy aged 10-17 years in good health and CMV-seronegative. Material: PBMCs. V gene TRBV10-2 combines with J gene TRBJ2-5; unclear D gene. Judging by the DNA end, TRBJ2-7 fits better; the J call may be wrong. DNA of the CDR3: TGCGCCAGCACCGCTGATGAGTCCGAGCAGTACTTC. Translation: CASTADESEQYF.